This entry lists 7 T cell receptor beta chains sequenced from one sample in a study of blood T cell repertoires in COVID-19. Sequencing was performed with immunoSEQ multiplex PCR; in TCRdb, only in-frame clones are kept and a portion is missing. The sample has about 240,000 clones; more than 80% are singletons. The sequenced sample consisted of peripheral blood. The receptors originated from a woman at least 80 years old with COVID-19, enrolled during active disease.

The rearrangement joins TRBV2 to TRBJ1-1; D gene unclear. The CDR3 extends over 14 amino acids. Trimming took 8 bases from V and 0 from J, leaving 13 bases between them. Germline V lookup: CDR1 SNHLY, CDR2 FYNNEI. The CDR3 nucleotides read TGTGCCAGCGGCGGACTGCTAATGAACACTGAAGCTTTCTTT. Its protein is CASGGLLMNTEAFF.

The chain recombines TRBV28 with TRBJ1-5; possible D gene TRBD1, 5 bases. Germline CDR1 MDHEN, CDR2 SYDVKM. V was cut by 3 bases and J by 1 base, with 19 bases left in between. The CDR3 consists of 18 residues. CDR3 in amino acids: CASSLVGRGGMSNQPQHF. The CDR3 region has the DNA TGTGCCAGCAGTTTGGTGGGGAGGGGCGGGATGAGCAATCAGCCCCAGCATTTT.

CDR3 in amino acids: CASSATGIRIDYGYTF. In nucleotides, the CDR3 is TGTGCCAGCTCAGCTACAGGGATTCGTATCGACTATGGCTACACCTTC. This sequence joins TRBV18 and TRBJ1-2; a weak D match, TRBD1 (6 bases). The CDR3 is made up of 16 amino acids. V lost 5 bases, J lost 3 bases, and 19 bases lay in between. Germline CDR1 and CDR2: KGHSH and LQKENI.

The gene calls are TRBV6-6 and TRBJ2-7, with D possibly TRBD1 on 6 matching bases. The length of the CDR3 is 14 residues. V was pared by 4 bases and J by 7 bases, with 17 bases between. Germline assignment: CDR1 MNHNY and CDR2 SVGAGI (reference sequence). The CDR3: CASSFPGQRWEQYF. As DNA, the CDR3 is TGTGCCAGCAGTTTCCCCGGACAGAGATGGGAGCAGTACTTC.

The chain carries TRBV14 and TRBJ1-2; no definite D call. V was cut by 4 bases and J by 2 bases, with 14 bases left in between. The CDR3 is 15 residues long. The germline gives CDR1 SGHDN, CDR2 FVKESK. The CDR3 spells CASSPRLNFNYGYTF. The CDR3 coding sequence is TGTGCCAGCAGCCCGCGACTAAACTTCAACTATGGCTACACCTTC.

As for this clone: Other DNA sequences of this sample code for an identical CDR3. Here the CDR3 DNA reads TGCGCCAGCAGCTTGGCCGGGGGTCAGCCCCAGCATTTT. This sequence encodes CASSLAGGQPQHF. The chain uses TRBV5-1 and TRBJ1-5; D is possibly TRBD1 (5 bases). Germline V lookup: CDR1 SGHRS, CDR2 YFSETQ. Trimming stripped 0 bases from V and 6 bases from J, with 7 bases between. This CDR3 spans 13 amino acids.

The V and J genes are TRBV7-2 and TRBJ2-5, with 7 bases lining up with TRBD1. The CDR3 spans 15 residues. The V segment lost 5 bases and the J segment 1 base; nucleotides outside the gene matches: 7. Germline V gives CDR1 SGHTA, CDR2 FQGNSA. DNA of the CDR3: TGTGCCAGCAGCCCCATTGGGACAGTCCAAGAGACCCAGTACTTC. The encoded protein is CASSPIGTVQETQYF.